In its sample, the clone carrying this T cell receptor beta chain was seen a few times. Its antigen is undetermined. The data belong to a study of vaccination effects on CD4 cells after COVID-19. Across the study: A few convalescent patients gave early and late post-vaccination samples.

ViraFEST expansion of antigen-specific CD4+ T cells with viral peptide pools preceded sequencing. Subsequent to roughly 9 days of culture, CD4+ T cells were isolated. The person's infection with SARS-CoV-2, confirmed by PCR, took place between March and December 2020. All study participants received two doses of BNT162b2 or mRNA-1273 vaccine. Half the medium was replaced with IL-2 medium on days 3 and 7. Study-level points and caveats: At late timepoints after vaccination, vaccine- and infection-induced clones shrank markedly. Convalescent patients in the study were few, and early post-infection timepoints were absent.

Profiling relied on immunoSEQ multiplex PCR, and the TCRdb table lists in-frame clones only, not all of them. The table includes some 17,000 clones, around 80% detected once. CDR1 SGHTA and CDR2 FQGTGA come from the germline V gene. V dropped 3 bases and J dropped 5; count of bases not matched to a gene: 1. The CDR3 spans 13 residues. This TCR came from a human donor who had a prior SARS-CoV-2 infection. The V call is TRBV7-3, the J call TRBJ2-1; 7 bases line up with TRBD2. The sequencing here drew on CD4+ T cells from PBMCs cultured with SARS-CoV-2 spike peptides, taken after COVID-19 vaccination. CDR3 nucleotide sequence: TGTGCCAGCAGCTTCGCGGGAGACAATGAGCAGTTCTTC. Residues: CASSFAGDNEQFF.